The clone carrying this T cell receptor beta chain was observed many times. TCR beta CDR3 sequences were amplified from RNA transcripts. With the HTBI primer set, the TCR CDR3 went through a first round of RT-PCR. Via MiXCR, TCRdb re-called the multiplex PCR reads, giving one row per CDR3 protein. The sample shows roughly 290,000 distinct CDR3 sequences, about a sixth of them seen only once. The sample originates from a study of T cells in Graves' hyperthyroidism and ophthalmopathy. Germline V gives CDR1 SGHAT, CDR2 FQNNGV. This CDR3 has 15 residues. V lost 1 base, J lost 2 bases, and 4 bases stayed unmatched.

The material sequenced was blood. V usage is TRBV11-2 and J usage is TRBJ2-7; 8 nucleotides match TRBD2. The clonotype originates from a woman aged 60-70 years with Graves' ophthalmopathy. CDR3 DNA sequence: TGTGCCAGCAGCTTAGCAGCGGGGGAAACCTACGAGCAGTACTTC. Translating gives CASSLAAGETYEQYF. The full variable domain, in which reference TRBV11-2 and TRBJ2-7 provide the parts outside the CDR3, is EAGVAQSPRYKIIEKRQSVAFWCNPISGHATLYWYQQILGQGPKLLIQFQNNGVVDDSQLPKDRFSAERLKGVDSTLKIQPAKLEDSAVYLCASSLAAGETYEQYFGPGTRLTVT.